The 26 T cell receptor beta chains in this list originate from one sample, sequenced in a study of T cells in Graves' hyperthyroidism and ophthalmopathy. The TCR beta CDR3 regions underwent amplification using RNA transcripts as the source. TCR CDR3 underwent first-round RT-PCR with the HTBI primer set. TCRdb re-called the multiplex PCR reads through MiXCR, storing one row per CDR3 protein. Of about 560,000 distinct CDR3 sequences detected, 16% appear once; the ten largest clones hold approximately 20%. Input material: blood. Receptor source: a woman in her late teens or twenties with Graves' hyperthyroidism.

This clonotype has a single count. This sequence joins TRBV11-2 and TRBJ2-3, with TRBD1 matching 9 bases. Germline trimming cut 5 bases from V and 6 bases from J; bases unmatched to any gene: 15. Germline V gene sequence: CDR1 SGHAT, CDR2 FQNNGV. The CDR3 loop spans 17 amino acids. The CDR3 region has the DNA TGTGCCAGCAGCCGGATATCGGGACAGGGATACGCGGATACGCAGTATTTT. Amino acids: CASSRISGQGYADTQYF.

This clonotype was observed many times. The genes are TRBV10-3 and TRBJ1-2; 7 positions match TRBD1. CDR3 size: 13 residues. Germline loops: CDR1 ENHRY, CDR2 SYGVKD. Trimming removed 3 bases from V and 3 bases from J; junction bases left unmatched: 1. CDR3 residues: CAISDDRDYGYTF. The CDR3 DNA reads TGTGCCATCAGTGACGACAGGGACTATGGCTACACCTTC.

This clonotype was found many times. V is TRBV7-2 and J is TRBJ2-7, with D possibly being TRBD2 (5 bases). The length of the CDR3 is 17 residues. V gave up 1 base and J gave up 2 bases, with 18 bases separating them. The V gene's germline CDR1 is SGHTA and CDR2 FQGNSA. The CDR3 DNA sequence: TGTGCCAGCAGCTTAGGTCGGCCCCGGGGTCGCGCCTACGAGCAGTACTTC. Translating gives CASSLGRPRGRAYEQYF.

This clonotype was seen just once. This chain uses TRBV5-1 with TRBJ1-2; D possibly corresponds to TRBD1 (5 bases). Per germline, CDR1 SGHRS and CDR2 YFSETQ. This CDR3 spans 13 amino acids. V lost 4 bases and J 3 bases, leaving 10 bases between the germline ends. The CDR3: CASSVGGDYGYTF. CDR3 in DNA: TGCGCCAGCAGCGTCGGGGGGGACTATGGCTACACCTTC. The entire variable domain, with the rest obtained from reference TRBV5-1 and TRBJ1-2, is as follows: KAGVTQTPRYLIKTRGQQVTLSCSPISGHRSVSWYQQTPGQGLQFLFEYFSETQRNKGNFPGRFSGRQFSNSRSEMNVSTLELGDSALYLCASSVGGDYGYTFGSGTRLTVV.

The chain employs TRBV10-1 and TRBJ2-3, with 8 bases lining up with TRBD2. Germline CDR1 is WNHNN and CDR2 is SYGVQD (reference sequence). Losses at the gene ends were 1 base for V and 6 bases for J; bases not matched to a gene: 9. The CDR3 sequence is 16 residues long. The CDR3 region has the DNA TGCGCCAGCAGTGAGTATGAGACTAGCGAAACGGATACGCAGTATTTT. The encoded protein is CASSEYETSETDTQYF.

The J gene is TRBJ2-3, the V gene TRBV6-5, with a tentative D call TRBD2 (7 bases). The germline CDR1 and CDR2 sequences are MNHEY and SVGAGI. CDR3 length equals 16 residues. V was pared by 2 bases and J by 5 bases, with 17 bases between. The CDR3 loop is CASSYDGGGLRDTQYF. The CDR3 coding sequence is TGTGCCAGCAGTTACGATGGGGGGGGGCTTAGAGATACGCAGTATTTT.

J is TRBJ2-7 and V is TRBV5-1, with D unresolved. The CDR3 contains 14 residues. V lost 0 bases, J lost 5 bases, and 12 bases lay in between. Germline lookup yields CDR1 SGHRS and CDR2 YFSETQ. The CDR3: CASSLGLLRDEQYF. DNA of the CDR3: TGCGCCAGCAGCTTGGGGCTCCTCCGGGACGAGCAGTACTTC. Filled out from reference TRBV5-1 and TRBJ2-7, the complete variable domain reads KAGVTQTPRYLIKTRGQQVTLSCSPISGHRSVSWYQQTPGQGLQFLFEYFSETQRNKGNFPGRFSGRQFSNSRSEMNVSTLELGDSALYLCASSLGLLRDEQYFGPGTRLTVT.

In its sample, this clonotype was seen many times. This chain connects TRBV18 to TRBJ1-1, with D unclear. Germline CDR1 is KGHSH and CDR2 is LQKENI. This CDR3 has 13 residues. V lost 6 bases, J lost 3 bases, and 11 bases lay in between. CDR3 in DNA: TGTGCCAGCTCGCCCCAACGGGACACTGAAGCTTTCTTT. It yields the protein CASSPQRDTEAFF.

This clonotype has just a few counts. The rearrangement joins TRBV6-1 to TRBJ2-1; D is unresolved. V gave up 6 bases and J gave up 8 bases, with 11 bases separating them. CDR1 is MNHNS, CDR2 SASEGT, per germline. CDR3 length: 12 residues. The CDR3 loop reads CASSPALYEQFF. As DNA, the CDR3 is TGTGCCAGCAGCCCCGCATTATATGAGCAGTTCTTC.

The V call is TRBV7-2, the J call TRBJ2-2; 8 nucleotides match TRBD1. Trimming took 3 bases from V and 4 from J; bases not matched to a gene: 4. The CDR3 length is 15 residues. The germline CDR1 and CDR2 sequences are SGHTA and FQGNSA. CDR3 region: CASSFRGLSTGELFF. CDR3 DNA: TGTGCCAGCAGCTTCAGGGGGCTGAGCACCGGGGAGCTGTTTTTT.

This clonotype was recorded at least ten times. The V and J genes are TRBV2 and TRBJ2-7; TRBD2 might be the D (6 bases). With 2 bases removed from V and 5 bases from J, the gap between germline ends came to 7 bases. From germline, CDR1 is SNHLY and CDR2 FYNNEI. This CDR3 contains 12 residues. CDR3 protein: CASSEPGDEQYF. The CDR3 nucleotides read TGTGCCAGCAGTGAACCGGGGGACGAGCAGTACTTC.

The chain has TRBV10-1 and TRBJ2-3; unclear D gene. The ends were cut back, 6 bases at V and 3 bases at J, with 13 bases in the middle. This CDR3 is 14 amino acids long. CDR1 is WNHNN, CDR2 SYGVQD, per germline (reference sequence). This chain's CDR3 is CASRLLRRTDTQYF. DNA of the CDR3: TGCGCCAGCAGGCTACTAAGAAGAACAGATACGCAGTATTTT.

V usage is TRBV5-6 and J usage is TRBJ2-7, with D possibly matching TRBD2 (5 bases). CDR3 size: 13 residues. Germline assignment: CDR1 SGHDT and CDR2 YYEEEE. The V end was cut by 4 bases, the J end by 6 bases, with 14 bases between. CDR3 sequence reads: CASSEGSGSEQYF. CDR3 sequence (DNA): TGTGCCAGCAGCGAGGGTTCGGGGAGCGAGCAGTACTTC.

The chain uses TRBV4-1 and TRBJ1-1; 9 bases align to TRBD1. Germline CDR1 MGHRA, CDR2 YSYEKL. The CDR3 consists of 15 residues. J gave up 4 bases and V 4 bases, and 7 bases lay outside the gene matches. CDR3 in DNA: TGCGCCAGCAGCCGACCCTCGACAGGGGGCACTGAAGCTTTCTTT. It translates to CASSRPSTGGTEAFF.

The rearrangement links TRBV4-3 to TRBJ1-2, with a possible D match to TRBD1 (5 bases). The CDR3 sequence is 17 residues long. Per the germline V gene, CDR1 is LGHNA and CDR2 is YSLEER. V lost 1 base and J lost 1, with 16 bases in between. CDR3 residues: CASSQAFGGGGNYGYTF. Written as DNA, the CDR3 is TGCGCCAGCAGCCAAGCTTTCGGCGGGGGAGGTAACTATGGCTACACCTTC.

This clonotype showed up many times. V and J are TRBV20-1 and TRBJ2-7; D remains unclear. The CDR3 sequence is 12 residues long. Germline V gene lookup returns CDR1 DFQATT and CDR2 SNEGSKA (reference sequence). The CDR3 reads CRLSSDRYEQYF. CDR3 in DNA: TGCAGGCTTTCCTCGGACCGTTACGAGCAGTACTTC.

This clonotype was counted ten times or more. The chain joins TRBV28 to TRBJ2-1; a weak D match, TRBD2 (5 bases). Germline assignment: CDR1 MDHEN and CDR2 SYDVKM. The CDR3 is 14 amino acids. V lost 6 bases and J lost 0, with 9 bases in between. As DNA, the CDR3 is TGTGCCAGCAGGGGCGACTACTCCTACAATGAGCAGTTCTTC. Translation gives CASRGDYSYNEQFF.

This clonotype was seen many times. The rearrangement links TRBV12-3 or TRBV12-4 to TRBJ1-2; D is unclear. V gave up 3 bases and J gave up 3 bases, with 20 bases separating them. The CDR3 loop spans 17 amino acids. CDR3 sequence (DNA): TGTGCCAGCAGTTTGAGTCCTGGGTTTAGTTTTGACTATGGCTACACCTTC. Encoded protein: CASSLSPGFSFDYGYTF.

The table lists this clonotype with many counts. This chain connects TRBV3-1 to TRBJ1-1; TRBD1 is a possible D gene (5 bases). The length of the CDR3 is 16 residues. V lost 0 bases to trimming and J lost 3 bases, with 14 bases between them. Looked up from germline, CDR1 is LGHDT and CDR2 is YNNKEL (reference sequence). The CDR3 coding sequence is TGTGCCAGCAGCCAAGACTGGGGGGGGATGGACACTGAAGCTTTCTTT. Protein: CASSQDWGGMDTEAFF.

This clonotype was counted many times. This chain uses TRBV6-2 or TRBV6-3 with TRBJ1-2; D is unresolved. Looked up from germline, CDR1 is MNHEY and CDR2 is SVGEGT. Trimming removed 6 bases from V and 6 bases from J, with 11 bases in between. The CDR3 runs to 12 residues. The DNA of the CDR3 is TGTGCCAGCAGCAACACGGGGAATGGCTACACCTTC. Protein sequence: CASSNTGNGYTF.

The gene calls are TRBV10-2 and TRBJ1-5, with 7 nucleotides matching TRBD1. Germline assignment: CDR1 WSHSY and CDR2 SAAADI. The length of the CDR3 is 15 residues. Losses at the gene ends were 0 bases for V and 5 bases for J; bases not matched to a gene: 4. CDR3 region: CASSESGDRDQPQHF. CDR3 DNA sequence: TGCGCCAGCAGTGAGTCGGGAGACAGGGATCAGCCCCAGCATTTT.

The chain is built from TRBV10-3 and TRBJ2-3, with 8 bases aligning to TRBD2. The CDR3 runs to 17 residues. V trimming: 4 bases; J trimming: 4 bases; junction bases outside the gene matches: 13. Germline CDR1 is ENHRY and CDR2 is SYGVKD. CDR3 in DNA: TGTGCCATCAGTGGGGAAAGGCTAGCGGGTATCCCAGATACGCAGTATTTT. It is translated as CAISGERLAGIPDTQYF.

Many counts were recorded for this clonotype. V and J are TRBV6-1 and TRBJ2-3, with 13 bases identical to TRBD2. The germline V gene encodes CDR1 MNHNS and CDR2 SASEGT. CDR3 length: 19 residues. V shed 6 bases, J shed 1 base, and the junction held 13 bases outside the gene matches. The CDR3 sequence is CASSGMTSGRLEGTDTQYF. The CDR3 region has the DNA TGTGCCAGCAGCGGAATGACTAGCGGGAGGTTGGAGGGCACAGATACGCAGTATTTT.

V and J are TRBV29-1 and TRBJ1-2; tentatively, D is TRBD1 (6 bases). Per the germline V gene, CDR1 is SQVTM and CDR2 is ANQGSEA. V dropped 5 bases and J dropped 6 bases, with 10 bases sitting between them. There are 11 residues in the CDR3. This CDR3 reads CSVSRGDGYTF. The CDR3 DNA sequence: TGCAGCGTTTCCAGGGGAGATGGCTACACCTTC.

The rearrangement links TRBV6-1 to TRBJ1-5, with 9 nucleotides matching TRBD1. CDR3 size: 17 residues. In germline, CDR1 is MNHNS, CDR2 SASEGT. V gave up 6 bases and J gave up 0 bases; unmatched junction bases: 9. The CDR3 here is CASRGGTGPYSNQPQHF. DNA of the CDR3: TGTGCCAGCAGGGGCGGGACAGGGCCGTATAGCAATCAGCCCCAGCATTTT.

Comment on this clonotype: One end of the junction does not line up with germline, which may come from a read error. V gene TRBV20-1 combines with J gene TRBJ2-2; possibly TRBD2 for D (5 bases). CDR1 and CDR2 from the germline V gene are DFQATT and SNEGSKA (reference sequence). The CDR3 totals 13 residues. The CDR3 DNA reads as TGCAGTGTTAGAGGGCGGTACACCGGGGAGCTGTTTTTT. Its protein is CSVRGRYTGELFF.